A selection of T cell receptor beta chains follows, all from one sample in a study of early T cells in non-severe SARS-CoV-2 infection. TCRdb called the 5' RACE reads again in MiXCR, with one record for every CDR3 protein. The table lists fewer than 100,000 distinct CDR3 sequences, about 10% of them singletons. Sequencing input: whole blood. Every receptor here comes from an adult who was a healthcare worker with PCR-confirmed SARS-CoV-2 infection or an uninfected control (not recorded which). Each CDR3 is given with its conserved first and last residue. The order of the fields is V gene, D gene, J gene, clone size, CDR3 DNA, CDR3 protein. D genes are given only for firm matches. Rows give clone size only sometimes, using once, few, many, or a class for an expanded clone.

V gene: TRBV7-9
D gene: NA
J gene: TRBJ2-7
clone size: NA
CDR3 DNA: TGTGCCAGCAGCTCCCGGGACAAGACCTACGAGCAGTACTTC
CDR3 protein: CASSSRDKTYEQYF

V gene: TRBV6-1
D gene: NA
J gene: TRBJ1-1
clone size: many
CDR3 DNA: TGTGCCAGCAGTGAAGCCGGGACATCTGAAGCTTTCTTT
CDR3 protein: CASSEAGTSEAFF

V gene: TRBV10-3
D gene: TRBD1
J gene: TRBJ2-2
clone size: medium-sized
CDR3 DNA: TGTGCCATCAGTGTAAGGACAGGGAACACCGGGGAGCTGTTTTTT
CDR3 protein: CAISVRTGNTGELFF

V gene: TRBV12-2
D gene: NA
J gene: TRBJ1-1
clone size: many
CDR3 DNA: TGTGCAAGTCGCGCACCAATCGTCCGGGACTCGCCAAGGGGGGAACGGACTGAAGCTTTCTTT
CDR3 protein: CASRAPIVRDSPRGERTEAFF

V gene: TRBV19
D gene: NA
J gene: TRBJ2-2
clone size: many
CDR3 DNA: TGTGCCAGTATCCGGGCCCTCACCGGGGAGCTGTTTTTT
CDR3 protein: CASIRALTGELFF

V gene: TRBV10-2
D gene: TRBD1
J gene: TRBJ2-3
clone size: many
CDR3 DNA: TGCGCCAGCAGTGAGAGAGTTGGCAGGGGGCCGGCAGATACGCAGTATTTT
CDR3 protein: CASSERVGRGPADTQYF

V gene: TRBV29-1
D gene: NA
J gene: TRBJ2-5
clone size: many
CDR3 DNA: TGCAGCGTTGGTGGGGCGACGGAGACCCAGTACTTC
CDR3 protein: CSVGGATETQYF

V gene: TRBV14
D gene: NA
J gene: TRBJ1-4
clone size: many
CDR3 DNA: TGTGCCAGCAGCCAAGATCAGCCAGGGGTCGGCGAAAAACTGTTTTTT
CDR3 protein: CASSQDQPGVGEKLFF

V gene: TRBV5-4
D gene: TRBD1
J gene: TRBJ2-5
clone size: NA
CDR3 DNA: TGTGCCAGCAGCTTGGGGGACAGGGAAGGAGAGACCCAGTACTTC
CDR3 protein: CASSLGDREGETQYF

V gene: TRBV30
D gene: NA
J gene: TRBJ1-2
clone size: many
CDR3 DNA: TGTGCCTGGAGTGTATCCGTGGTAGCCTATGGCTACACCTTC
CDR3 protein: CAWSVSVVAYGYTF

V gene: TRBV7-2
D gene: NA
J gene: TRBJ2-1
clone size: many
CDR3 DNA: TGTGCCAGCAGCTTTAGGGCAGGGGTGGGAAATGAGCAGTTCTTC
CDR3 protein: CASSFRAGVGNEQFF

V gene: TRBV4-1
D gene: NA
J gene: TRBJ2-2
clone size: many
CDR3 DNA: TGCGCCAGTGGCTACCCTCTAGGAAAAACCGGGGAGCTGTTTTTT
CDR3 protein: CASGYPLGKTGELFF

V gene: TRBV20-1
D gene: NA
J gene: TRBJ2-1
clone size: NA
CDR3 DNA: TGCAGTGCCGGATCGTTAACTACCGAGCAGTTCTTC
CDR3 protein: CSAGSLTTEQFF

V gene: TRBV7-2
D gene: NA
J gene: TRBJ1-6
clone size: few
CDR3 DNA: TGTGCCAGCAGCTTAAGGGGAGAGGGTACGGGCTATAATTCACCCCTCCACTTT
CDR3 protein: CASSLRGEGTGYNSPLHF

V gene: TRBV9
D gene: NA
J gene: TRBJ1-1
clone size: once
CDR3 DNA: TGTGCCAGCAGCGTAGATGGTAGTGGGGAAGCTTTCTTT
CDR3 protein: CASSVDGSGEAFF

V gene: TRBV12-3/TRBV12-4
D gene: NA
J gene: TRBJ1-5
clone size: few
CDR3 DNA: TGTGCCAGCAGGCCGCAGGATCAGCCCCAGCATTTT
CDR3 protein: CASRPQDQPQHF

V gene: TRBV7-2
D gene: NA
J gene: TRBJ1-1
clone size: NA
CDR3 DNA: TGTGCCAGCAGCAAACCCGGAAACACTGAAGCTTTCTTT
CDR3 protein: CASSKPGNTEAFF

V gene: TRBV7-9
D gene: TRBD2
J gene: TRBJ2-3
clone size: many
CDR3 DNA: TGTGCCAGCAGCTTAGCCAGACTAGCGGACACAGATACGCAGTATTTT
CDR3 protein: CASSLARLADTDTQYF

V gene: TRBV7-2
D gene: NA
J gene: TRBJ2-3
clone size: NA
CDR3 DNA: TGTGCCAGCAGCCTAAGTATCGCGGCGCAGTATTTT
CDR3 protein: CASSLSIAAQYF

V gene: TRBV5-5
D gene: NA
J gene: TRBJ2-5
clone size: NA
CDR3 DNA: TGTGCCAGCAGCTACCCACCTGTACTAGACCAAGAGACCCAGTACTTC
CDR3 protein: CASSYPPVLDQETQYF

V gene: TRBV27
D gene: NA
J gene: TRBJ2-5
clone size: many
CDR3 DNA: TGTGCCAGCAGTTCCTACCTGGGGGAAGAGACCCAGTACTTC
CDR3 protein: CASSSYLGEETQYF

V gene: TRBV20-1
D gene: NA
J gene: TRBJ1-2
clone size: few
CDR3 DNA: TGCAGTGCTAGACCGCCGGGCGGCTATGGCTACACCTTC
CDR3 protein: CSARPPGGYGYTF

V gene: TRBV12-3/TRBV12-4
D gene: NA
J gene: TRBJ1-1
clone size: few
CDR3 DNA: TGTGCCAGCAGTTTACACACTGAAGCTTTCTTT
CDR3 protein: CASSLHTEAFF

V gene: TRBV29-1
D gene: NA
J gene: TRBJ2-5
clone size: NA
CDR3 DNA: TGCAGCGTCCCGAGGGGTCCCTTC
CDR3 protein: CSVPRGPF

V gene: TRBV12-3/TRBV12-4
D gene: NA
J gene: TRBJ1-1
clone size: many
CDR3 DNA: TGTGCCAGCAGTTTACAGGGCGGCACTGAAGCTTTCTTT
CDR3 protein: CASSLQGGTEAFF

V gene: TRBV10-3
D gene: NA
J gene: TRBJ2-2
clone size: many
CDR3 DNA: TGTGCCATCAGTGAGGTAGAGGACACCGGGGAGCTGTTTTTT
CDR3 protein: CAISEVEDTGELFF

V gene: TRBV11-2
D gene: TRBD1
J gene: TRBJ2-4
clone size: many
CDR3 DNA: TGTGCCAGCAGAACCGGGACAGTAAACATTCAGTACTTC
CDR3 protein: CASRTGTVNIQYF

V gene: TRBV6-2/TRBV6-3
D gene: TRBD1
J gene: TRBJ1-5
clone size: NA
CDR3 DNA: TGTGCCAGCAGCGACAGGGAGGTTCAGCCCCAGCATTTT
CDR3 protein: CASSDREVQPQHF

V gene: TRBV11-2
D gene: NA
J gene: TRBJ1-1
clone size: many
CDR3 DNA: TGTGCCAGCAGCTCGACCATGACGGGGAACACTGAAGCTTTCTTT
CDR3 protein: CASSSTMTGNTEAFF

V gene: TRBV9
D gene: TRBD1
J gene: TRBJ1-4
clone size: few
CDR3 DNA: TGTGCCAGCAGCGGGAACTCAGGGGGCCAGACTGAAAAACTGTTTTTT
CDR3 protein: CASSGNSGGQTEKLFF

V gene: TRBV6-5
D gene: NA
J gene: TRBJ2-6
clone size: NA
CDR3 DNA: TGTGCCAGCAGACTCGAGGGCTCTGGGGCCAACGTCCTGACTTTC
CDR3 protein: CASRLEGSGANVLTF

V gene: TRBV5-1
D gene: TRBD2
J gene: TRBJ2-7
clone size: many
CDR3 DNA: TGCGCCAGCAGCCGGGGGGACTCCTACGAGCAGTACTTC
CDR3 protein: CASSRGDSYEQYF

V gene: TRBV6-5
D gene: NA
J gene: TRBJ1-1
clone size: many
CDR3 DNA: TGTGCCAGCAGTTACACGGTGAACACTGAAGCTTTCTTT
CDR3 protein: CASSYTVNTEAFF